A selection of T cell receptor beta chains follows, all from one sample in a study of blood T cell repertoires in COVID-19. Assay used: immunoSEQ multiplex PCR; TCRdb lists only in-frame clones, some missing. The sample includes some 46,000 clones, 87% of them seen just once. Sequenced sample: peripheral blood. Every receptor here comes from a man aged 55 to 69 with active COVID-19. CDR3s include the opening cysteine and the closing phenylalanine or tryptophan. A D gene is named only where the DNA matches it firmly. The listing skips clone size in some rows; elsewhere it reads once, few, many or a size class.

clone_size d_call j_call v_call cdr3_nt cdr3_aa
NA TRBD2 TRBJ2-5 TRBV6-1 TGTGCCAGCAGTGAAAGATTAGCGGGAGGGAGGGAGACCCAGTACTTC CASSERLAGGRETQYF
NA TRBD1 TRBJ2-7 TRBV9 TGTGCCAGCAGCGTAGTCGGGGACAGCTCCTACGAGCAGTACTTC CASSVVGDSSYEQYF
NA TRBD1 TRBJ1-4 TRBV6-6 TGTGCCAGCAGTCCCCCCGGGACAGGCCGAAGGACTAATGAAAAACTGTTTTTT CASSPPGTGRRTNEKLFF
NA NA TRBJ1-1 TRBV20-1 TGCAGTGCTAGTCTTGCCGGGGGGCCCTTTAACACTGAAGCTTTCTTT CSASLAGGPFNTEAFF
NA TRBD1 TRBJ2-7 TRBV28 TGTGCCAGCAGCCCTCCCACAGGGGACGGCTACGAGCAGTACTTC CASSPPTGDGYEQYF
NA NA TRBJ1-3 TRBV9 TGTGCCAGCAGCGGGCCCGGGGGAGGGCGTTTTGGAAACACCATATATTTT CASSGPGGGRFGNTIYF
NA NA TRBJ1-2 TRBV2 TGTGCCAGCAGTGAAGTGGTGTACGGCTATGGCTACACCTTC CASSEVVYGYGYTF
NA TRBD1 TRBJ2-3 TRBV5-6 TGTGCCAGCAGCTTCACAGGGGGCGGGAAAGATACGCAGTATTTT CASSFTGGGKDTQYF
NA TRBD1 TRBJ2-7 TRBV5-1 TGCGCCAGCAGTATAGGGACAGTAGACTACGAGCAGTACTTC CASSIGTVDYEQYF
NA NA TRBJ2-1 TRBV25-1 TGTGCCAGCAGTGAATATGAAACAAACAGAGTCGGTGAGCAGTTCTTC CASSEYETNRVGEQFF
NA NA TRBJ2-1 TRBV18 TGTGCCAGCTCACCTGAGGGGGAGCGGAGCTCCTACAATGAGCAGTTCTTC CASSPEGERSSYNEQFF
few NA TRBJ2-7 TRBV28 TGTGCCAGCAGCCTGGAGGTGGGATCCTACGAGCAGTACTTC CASSLEVGSYEQYF
NA TRBD2 TRBJ2-5 TRBV5-1 TGCGCCAGCAGCTTCGCCGCCGGGGGGGCCCAGTACTTC CASSFAAGGAQYF
NA NA TRBJ1-1 TRBV5-5 TGTGCCAGCAGCTTGGCTCTTACAGGGCCCGAAGCTTTCTTT CASSLALTGPEAFF
NA NA TRBJ2-1 TRBV2 TGTGCCAGCAGGGGTGGAGGGTCTAGTTTATACAATGAGCAGTTCTTC CASRGGGSSLYNEQFF
NA NA TRBJ2-6 TRBV28 TGTGCCAGCACCCAGGGGTCTGGGGCCAACGTCCTGACTTTC CASTQGSGANVLTF
NA TRBD1 TRBJ1-3 TRBV5-1 TGCGCCAGCAGTCTGGACAGGCGGGCTAATATCGTAGACACCATATATTTT CASSLDRRANIVDTIYF
NA TRBD1 TRBJ2-5 TRBV5-1 TGCGCCAGCAGCTATCAGGGGGAAGAGACCCAGTACTTC CASSYQGEETQYF
NA NA TRBJ1-1 TRBV5-4 TGTGCCAGCAGCTTGGAGGGAGGATCGAACACTGAAGCTTTCTTT CASSLEGGSNTEAFF
NA TRBD2 TRBJ2-5 TRBV7-9 TGTGCCAGCAGCCACGGGACTAGCGGGAGTTTGAGTCAAGAGACCCAGTACTTC CASSHGTSGSLSQETQYF
NA TRBD1 TRBJ1-1 TRBV29-1 TGCAGCGCCCAAGACAGGGCTATGAACACTGAAGCTTTCTTT CSAQDRAMNTEAFF
NA TRBD2 TRBJ2-5 TRBV5-4 TGTGCCAGCACGACCCGGGACTATGAGGCGACCCAGTACTTC CASTTRDYEATQYF
NA NA TRBJ1-2 TRBV10-1 TGCGCCAGCCCGTCATCGGAAGGGGCTAACTATGGCTACACCTTC CASPSSEGANYGYTF
NA NA TRBJ2-1 TRBV5-8 TGTGCCAGCAGCTTGCAGGGGTGGGATGAGCAGTTCTTC CASSLQGWDEQFF